What follows are 22 T cell receptor beta chains derived from one specimen sequenced in a study of blood T cell repertoires in COVID-19. Clones were read by immunoSEQ multiplex PCR, and TCRdb kept only the in-frame ones, dropping some. In the table there are 100,000 or so clones, 92% of which are singletons. Sequenced material: peripheral blood. These receptors originate from a woman aged 45 to 65 with COVID-19, enrolled during active disease.

This clone was picked up a small number of times. The rearrangement links TRBV3-1 (or the pseudogene TRBV3-2) to TRBJ2-1; 10 bases are shared with TRBD2. CDR3 length equals 18 residues. V lost 4 bases and J lost 0; bases outside the gene matches: 9. CDR1 is LGHDT, CDR2 YNNKEL, per germline (reference sequence). This chain's CDR3 is CASSRFSGTSASYNEQFF. CDR3 bases: TGTGCCAGCAGCCGATTTTCCGGGACTAGCGCCTCCTACAATGAGCAGTTCTTC.

The chain recombines TRBV4-1 with TRBJ2-3, with D perhaps TRBD2 (6 bases). Germline CDR1 is MGHRA and CDR2 is YSYEKL. CDR3 length: 15 amino acids. Trimming removed 0 bases at V and 0 bases at J, with 7 bases between. This CDR3 is CASSQEEGSTDTQYF. Written as DNA, the CDR3 is TGCGCCAGCAGCCAAGAGGAGGGGAGCACAGATACGCAGTATTTT.

The chain recombines TRBV5-1 with TRBJ1-4, with TRBD1 matching 10 bases. The CDR3 spans 15 residues. The germline V gene encodes CDR1 SGHRS and CDR2 YFSETQ. V shed 0 bases, J shed 7 bases, and the junction held 3 bases outside the gene matches. The chain's CDR3 is CASSLGDRGSEKLFF. DNA for the CDR3: TGCGCCAGCAGCTTGGGGGACAGGGGCTCTGAAAAACTGTTTTTT.

In regard to this clone: Other nucleotide sequences in the sample specify the same CDR3. The chain links TRBV12-5 to TRBJ2-3; TRBD2 aligns across 12 bases. The V gene's germline CDR1 is LGHNT and CDR2 FRNRAP. The CDR3 has 16 amino acids. V lost 4 bases and J lost 0; bases outside the gene matches: 2. CDR3 bases: TGTGCTAGTGGTTCCGGACTAGCGGGAAGCACAGATACGCAGTATTTT. Its translation is CASGSGLAGSTDTQYF.

This clone was seen once. V usage is TRBV5-6 and J usage is TRBJ2-3; 8 bases agree with TRBD2. Trimming removed 6 bases from V and 5 bases from J; junction bases left unmatched: 17. The CDR3 extends over 17 amino acids. Germline assignment: CDR1 SGHDT and CDR2 YYEEEE. CDR3 loop: CASNYPGARGGRDTQYF. The CDR3 nucleotides are TGTGCCAGCAACTACCCCGGGGCACGGGGGGGGAGAGATACGCAGTATTTT.

The chain carries TRBV7-2 and TRBJ1-6; D is ambiguous. There are 14 residues in the CDR3. Germline V gene sequence: CDR1 SGHTA, CDR2 FQGNSA. V was shortened by 7 bases and J by 6 bases, with 13 bases between the two germline ends. The CDR3 DNA reads TGTGCCAGCACCCTCGGAGGGAGTAATTCACCCCTCCACTTT. Its protein product is CASTLGGSNSPLHF.

The chain combines TRBV9 with TRBJ1-6; tentatively, D is TRBD1 (5 bases). This CDR3 region has 18 residues. Trimming removed 4 bases from V and 0 bases from J, with 17 bases in between. The germline V gene encodes CDR1 SGDLS and CDR2 YYNGEE. CDR3: CASSPHGRGGSYNSPLHF. CDR3 DNA: TGTGCCAGCAGCCCACACGGGAGGGGTGGCTCCTATAATTCACCCCTCCACTTT.

This chain links TRBV19 with TRBJ1-6; TRBD1 matches at 7 bases. V dropped 0 bases and J dropped 4; count of bases not matched to a gene: 6. The CDR3 has 17 residues. Germline-derived CDR1 and CDR2 are LNHDA and SQIVND (reference sequence). The CDR3 protein is CASSIDRRDSYNSPLHF. The CDR3 DNA reads as TGTGCCAGTAGTATAGATCGCCGGGACAGTTATAATTCACCCCTCCACTTT.

The chain couples TRBV5-6 to TRBJ2-2; tentative D call: TRBD1 (6 bases). Trimming stripped 0 bases from V and 1 base from J, with 7 bases between. This CDR3 region has 15 residues. Germline values: CDR1 SGHDT, CDR2 YYEEEE. CDR3 nucleotides: TGTGCCAGCAGCTTGGTAGGGGGGAACACCGGGGAGCTGTTTTTT. As protein: CASSLVGGNTGELFF.

The chain employs TRBV4-1 and TRBJ1-1; perhaps TRBD1 as D (5 bases). In germline, CDR1 is MGHRA, CDR2 YSYEKL. The CDR3 extends over 14 amino acids. The V end lost 4 bases, the J end lost 3 bases, and 12 bases lay between the germline ends. CDR3 region: CASSPRRADTEAFF. In DNA, the CDR3 is TGCGCCAGCAGCCCTCGCAGGGCGGACACTGAAGCTTTCTTT.

V and J are TRBV5-6 and TRBJ1-2; TRBD1 aligns across 10 bases. This CDR3 region has 14 residues. Looked up from germline, CDR1 is SGHDT and CDR2 is YYEEEE. The V gene end was trimmed by 4 bases and the J gene end by 4 bases; junction bases not matched to a gene: 4. The CDR3 protein is CASSRGQGSYGYTF. In nucleotides, the CDR3 is TGTGCCAGCAGCCGGGGACAGGGGAGCTATGGCTACACCTTC.

This clone appeared a few times. V usage is TRBV28 and J usage is TRBJ2-3; weak D call: TRBD1 (5 bases). Looked up from germline, CDR1 is MDHEN and CDR2 is SYDVKM. CDR3 length: 13 amino acids. V dropped 6 bases and J dropped 5 bases, with 12 bases sitting between them. CDR3 loop: CASRGPLGDTQYF. Here the CDR3 DNA reads TGTGCCAGCAGGGGGCCCCTAGGAGATACGCAGTATTTT.

In this sample, this clone turned up once. The chain is built from TRBV10-3 and TRBJ2-3; weak D call: TRBD1 (6 bases). V lost 4 bases and J 5 bases, leaving 10 bases between the germline ends. Germline V gives CDR1 ENHRY, CDR2 SYGVKD. This CDR3 comprises 13 residues. The CDR3 protein is CAISVHREDTQYF. The CDR3 coding sequence is TGTGCCATCAGTGTACACAGGGAAGATACGCAGTATTTT.

The chain has TRBV13 and TRBJ2-3; 9 nucleotides match TRBD1. Per the germline V gene, CDR1 is PRHDT and CDR2 is FYEKMQ (reference sequence). V shed 6 bases and J 4 bases; nucleotides not matched to a gene: 2. CDR3 length: 13 amino acids. CDR3 in DNA: TGTGCCAGCAGGCGACAGGGGGCAGATACGCAGTATTTT. Translating gives CASRRQGADTQYF.

V gene TRBV11-2 combines with J gene TRBJ1-1; D is undetermined. The CDR3 covers 11 residues. Germline values: CDR1 SGHAT, CDR2 FQNNGV. V was trimmed by 5 bases and J by 4 bases, leaving 5 bases between them. The CDR3 region has the DNA TGTGCCAGCAGCGGAGGCACTGAAGCTTTCTTT. It yields the protein CASSGGTEAFF. Looking up the rest from reference TRBV11-2 and TRBJ1-1 gives the full variable domain: EAGVAQSPRYKIIEKRQSVAFWCNPISGHATLYWYQQILGQGPKLLIQFQNNGVVDDSQLPKDRFSAERLKGVDSTLKIQPAKLEDSAVYLCASSGGTEAFFGQGTRLTVV.

The genes are TRBV7-9 and TRBJ2-2; D is unresolved. V gave up 2 bases and J gave up 1 base, with 8 bases separating them. Germline V gives CDR1 SEHNR, CDR2 FQNEAQ (reference sequence). The CDR3 runs 15 residues. The CDR3 region has the DNA TGTGCCAGCAGCTTATCGATCGGGAACACCGGGGAGCTGTTTTTT. This encodes CASSLSIGNTGELFF. Complete variable domain (other parts from reference TRBV7-9 and TRBJ2-2): DTGVSQNPRHKITKRGQNVTFRCDPISEHNRLYWYRQTLGQGPEFLTYFQNEAQLEKSRLLSDRFSAERPKGSFSTLEIQRTEQGDSAMYLCASSLSIGNTGELFFGEGSRLTVL.

The chain joins TRBV29-1 to TRBJ1-2, with a possible D match to TRBD1 (5 bases). Trimming removed 1 base from V and 0 bases from J, with 9 bases in between. Germline CDR1 is SQVTM and CDR2 is ANQGSEA. This CDR3 contains 14 residues. Written as DNA, the CDR3 is TGCAGCGTTGAAGCAAGGGACTCTAACTATGGCTACACCTTC. It encodes CSVEARDSNYGYTF.

The sample holds a few counts of this clone. The J gene is TRBJ2-3, the V gene TRBV19; possible D gene TRBD1, 6 bases. The CDR3 runs to 14 residues. The ends were cut back, 3 bases at V and 6 bases at J, with 13 bases in the middle. Per germline, CDR1 LNHDA and CDR2 SQIVND (reference sequence). This CDR3 is CASSISRGPDTQYF. The CDR3 coding sequence is TGTGCCAGTAGTATCAGCAGGGGACCCGATACGCAGTATTTT.

This rearrangement joins TRBV7-9 to TRBJ2-6; D is possibly TRBD2 (6 bases). The germline V gene encodes CDR1 SEHNR and CDR2 FQNEAQ (reference sequence). V was clipped by 4 bases and J by 3 bases, with 13 bases between them. The CDR3 is 16 residues long. The CDR3 sequence is CASSSPGLDGANVLTF. CDR3 sequence (DNA): TGTGCCAGCAGCTCCCCGGGACTCGATGGGGCCAACGTCCTGACTTTC.

The chain is built from TRBV5-8 and TRBJ2-2; D is possibly TRBD1 (6 bases). The CDR3 length is 13 residues. Trimming left V 0 bases short and J 6 bases short, with 6 bases between. Germline assignment: CDR1 SGHTS and CDR2 YDEGEE. The CDR3 nucleotides are TGTGCCAGCAGCTTGGAGGGGGCCGGGGAGCTGTTTTTT. It specifies CASSLEGAGELFF.

The gene calls are TRBV6-1 and TRBJ1-2, with D possibly matching TRBD1 (5 bases). CDR1 and CDR2 from the germline V gene are MNHNS and SASEGT. V lost 2 bases to trimming and J lost 6 bases, with 13 bases between them. This CDR3 contains 14 residues. The CDR3 loop reads CASSEWSRDNGYTF. As DNA, the CDR3 is TGTGCCAGCAGTGAATGGTCCAGGGATAATGGCTACACCTTC.

The chain has TRBV6-1 and TRBJ1-6, with unresolved D. CDR1 and CDR2 (germline): MNHNS, SASEGT. The CDR3 runs to 16 residues. The V end was cut by 6 bases, the J end by 0 bases, with 12 bases between. In DNA, the CDR3 is TGTGCCAGCAGGGAACTACTGAGCTCCTATAATTCACCCCTCCACTTT. It is translated as CASRELLSSYNSPLHF.